One and the same sample provided the 30 T cell receptor beta chains below, sequenced in a study of control samples from healthy donors and cancer patients. Sequenced by immunoSEQ multiplex PCR; TCRdb stores in-frame clones only, minus some. The table has about 180,000 clones, 94% seen once. The sample consisted of blood. The receptor set was obtained from a woman under 30 in good health.

This rearrangement joins TRBV28 to TRBJ1-1; D remains ambiguous. The CDR3 sequence is 13 residues long. CDR1 and CDR2 (germline): MDHEN, SYDVKM. Trimming took 6 bases from V and 4 from J, leaving 12 bases between them. The CDR3: CASRYSGSTEAFF. The CDR3 region has the DNA TGTGCCAGCAGATACAGCGGGAGCACTGAAGCTTTCTTT.

V is TRBV11-2 and J is TRBJ1-3; 10 bases agree with TRBD1. The CDR3 runs 14 residues. CDR1 and CDR2 from the germline V gene are SGHAT and FQNNGV. J was trimmed by 7 bases and V by 4 bases; bases with no gene match: 4. This CDR3 is CASSSPTGGNTIYF. In DNA, the CDR3 is TGTGCCAGCAGCTCTCCGACAGGGGGCAACACCATATATTTT.

This clone has a single count. DNA for the CDR3: TGCGCCAGCAGCCAATTTACGTACAATGAGCAGTTCTTC. It translates to CASSQFTYNEQFF. The chain joins TRBV4-3 to TRBJ2-1; D is uncertain. Germline V lookup: CDR1 LGHNA, CDR2 YSLEER. The CDR3 loop spans 13 amino acids. With 2 bases removed from V and 4 bases from J, the gap between germline ends came to 6 bases.

V and J are TRBV4-2 and TRBJ2-7; D unclear. Germline-derived CDR1 and CDR2 are LGHNA and YNFKEQ. The CDR3 contains 16 residues. V was trimmed by 0 bases and J by 1 base, leaving 13 bases between them. Here the CDR3 DNA reads TGTGCCAGCAGCCAAGATGCAAGGGCGATATCCTACGAGCAGTACTTC. This codes for CASSQDARAISYEQYF.

The rearrangement uses TRBV3-1 (or the pseudogene TRBV3-2) and TRBJ1-3; 9 nucleotides line up with TRBD1. With 7 bases clipped from V and 1 base from J, the junction kept 20 bases outside the gene matches. CDR3 length: 20 amino acids. CDR1 and CDR2 (germline): LGHDT, YNNKEL (reference sequence). The CDR3 coding sequence is TGTGCCAGCACCACCCTAGCCCCTGCAACACAGGGGGCATCTGGAAACACCATATATTTT. It encodes CASTTLAPATQGASGNTIYF.

This clone was picked up a small number of times. The V gene is TRBV10-1, the J gene TRBJ2-7; 10 bases are shared with TRBD2. Trimming at V came to 2 bases and at J to 7 bases, leaving 8 bases not matched to a gene. The CDR3 runs to 15 residues. The V gene's germline CDR1 is WNHNN and CDR2 SYGVQD (reference sequence). The CDR3 loop reads CASSEKSSGSREQYF. CDR3 nucleotides: TGCGCCAGCAGTGAGAAGTCTAGCGGGAGCCGAGAGCAGTACTTC.

V is TRBV2 and J is TRBJ1-6; weak D call: TRBD1 (6 bases). Trimming pared 4 bases from V and 5 bases from J, leaving 12 bases between. Germline values: CDR1 SNHLY, CDR2 FYNNEI. The CDR3 spans 15 residues. CDR3 coding DNA: TGTGCCAGCAGTGGAGTGAGGGGGAATAATTCACCCCTCCACTTT. Its protein is CASSGVRGNNSPLHF.

The gene calls are TRBV3-1 (or the pseudogene TRBV3-2) and TRBJ2-1; TRBD2 is a possible D gene (6 bases). Germline V gene data show CDR1 as LGHDT and CDR2 as YNNKEL (reference sequence). The V end lost 3 bases, the J end lost 5 bases, and 11 bases lay between the germline ends. The CDR3 totals 14 residues. CDR3 amino acids: CASSQQGGDNEQFF. The CDR3 DNA reads as TGTGCCAGCAGCCAGCAGGGCGGGGACAATGAGCAGTTCTTC.

This clone occurred once. CDR3 loop: CASSLSQRGNEKPQHF. The CDR3 nucleotides read TGTGCCAGCAGTTTGTCCCAAAGGGGGAACGAAAAGCCCCAGCATTTT. The chain recombines TRBV27 with TRBJ1-5; D is possibly TRBD1 (6 bases). V was cut by 3 bases and J by 8 bases, with 20 bases left in between. Germline V CDR1 and CDR2: MNHEY, SMNVEV (reference sequence). The length of the CDR3 is 16 residues.

The J gene is TRBJ1-2, the V gene TRBV3-1 (or the pseudogene TRBV3-2); D is undetermined. V lost 2 bases to trimming and J lost 6 bases, with 10 bases between them. Germline V CDR1 and CDR2: LGHDT, YNNKEL (reference sequence). This CDR3 has 13 amino acids. CDR3 protein: CASSQRSGDGYTF. Written as DNA, the CDR3 is TGTGCCAGCAGCCAACGGTCCGGGGATGGCTACACCTTC.

This chain connects TRBV5-4 to TRBJ2-7, with a possible D match to TRBD1 (7 bases). The CDR3 contains 12 residues. Germline V gene sequence: CDR1 SGHNT, CDR2 YYREEE (reference sequence). Trimming took 5 bases from V and 6 from J, leaving 12 bases between them. The CDR3 DNA reads as TGTGCCAGCAGATCCCAGGGGGGCGAGCAGTACTTC. It encodes CASRSQGGEQYF.

This rearrangement joins TRBV7-9 to TRBJ1-3, with 7 bases lining up with TRBD1. The CDR3 consists of 17 residues. With V trimmed by 1 base and J by 4 bases, 10 bases remained unmatched. Germline CDR1 SEHNR, CDR2 FQNEAQ (reference sequence). The CDR3 reads CASSLDPRIGGGNTIYF. The CDR3 DNA reads as TGTGCCAGCAGCTTAGATCCCCGTATAGGGGGCGGAAACACCATATATTTT. The full variable domain, with the rest looked up from reference TRBV7-9 and TRBJ1-3, is DTGVSQNPRHKITKRGQNVTFRCDPISEHNRLYWYRQTLGQGPEFLTYFQNEAQLEKSRLLSDRFSAERPKGSFSTLEIQRTEQGDSAMYLCASSLDPRIGGGNTIYFGEGSWLTVV.

This clone turned up a few times. The gene calls are TRBV6-4 and TRBJ1-6, with 11 positions matching TRBD1. Per germline, CDR1 MRHNA and CDR2 SNTAGT. There are 14 residues in the CDR3. V gave up 2 bases and J gave up 9 bases; unmatched junction bases: 0. CDR3 loop: CASSDGQGASPLHF. The CDR3 DNA reads TGTGCCAGCAGTGACGGACAGGGGGCTTCACCCCTCCACTTT.

J is TRBJ1-5 and V is TRBV7-2, with TRBD1 matching over 7 bases. Germline CDR1 SGHTA, CDR2 FQGNSA. The CDR3 runs 15 residues. Unmatched junction bases numbered 5, after V lost 3 bases and J lost 3 bases. CDR3 bases: TGTGCCAGCAGCTTGAGGACAGGAGACAATCAGCCCCAGCATTTT. Amino acids: CASSLRTGDNQPQHF.

V is TRBV18 and J is TRBJ2-7, with 9 bases identical to TRBD1. This CDR3 spans 14 amino acids. J gave up 4 bases and V 0 bases, and 1 base lay outside the gene matches. Germline values: CDR1 KGHSH, CDR2 LQKENI. The DNA of the CDR3 is TGTGCCAGCTCACCACCGGGACAGGGATACGAGCAGTACTTC. The encoded protein is CASSPPGQGYEQYF. Using reference TRBV18 and TRBJ2-7 for the parts outside the CDR3, the full variable domain is NAGVMQNPRHLVRRRGQEARLRCSPMKGHSHVYWYRQLPEEGLKFMVYLQKENIIDESGMPKERFSAEFPKEGPSILRIQQVVRGDSAAYFCASSPPGQGYEQYFGPGTRLTVT.

The gene calls are TRBV6-5 and TRBJ2-5; 11 positions agree with TRBD2. CDR1 is MNHEY, CDR2 SVGAGI, per germline. The CDR3 is 16 amino acids. The ends lost 4 bases at V and 2 bases at J; junction bases unmatched: 6. The CDR3 loop reads CASSSHRTSGQETQYF. CDR3 nucleotide sequence: TGTGCCAGCAGTTCACACCGGACTAGCGGGCAAGAGACCCAGTACTTC.

This clone was detected only once. This chain links TRBV11-3 with TRBJ2-3; TRBD2 matches 11 bases. J gave up 4 bases and V 5 bases, and 2 bases lay outside the gene matches. The CDR3 loop spans 14 amino acids. Germline CDR1 reads SGHNT; CDR2 reads YENEEA. CDR3 sequence: CASSISGGADTQYF. The DNA of the CDR3 is TGTGCCAGCAGCATTAGCGGGGGGGCAGATACGCAGTATTTT.

This chain uses TRBV7-2 with TRBJ1-3; possibly TRBD1 for D (5 bases). Trimming cost V 6 bases and J 0 bases, with 18 bases left between them. The CDR3 runs to 17 residues. The germline CDR1 and CDR2 sequences are SGHTA and FQGNSA. CDR3 region: CASSYQAGPGSGNTIYF. The CDR3 DNA follows: TGTGCCAGCAGTTATCAGGCGGGACCCGGCTCTGGAAACACCATATATTTT.

The chain combines TRBV6-5 with TRBJ2-3, with 10 nucleotides matching TRBD2. CDR3 length equals 15 residues. J was trimmed by 4 bases and V by 5 bases; bases with no gene match: 6. Germline V CDR1 and CDR2: MNHEY, SVGAGI. The CDR3 loop is CASSQRGGRPDTQYF. CDR3 coding DNA: TGTGCCAGCAGTCAGCGGGGGGGCCGCCCAGATACGCAGTATTTT.

The chain links TRBV18 to TRBJ2-2; 10 positions agree with TRBD2. The J segment lost 7 bases and the V segment lost 3 bases, leaving 5 bases of the junction unmatched. Germline CDR1 is KGHSH and CDR2 is LQKENI. The CDR3 has 15 amino acids. The CDR3 DNA sequence: TGTGCCAGCTCACCGGCTAGCGGGAGACACGGGGAGCTGTTTTTT. It codes for CASSPASGRHGELFF.

The chain couples TRBV23-1 to TRBJ1-2; D may be TRBD1 (5 bases). TRBV23-1 is placed among ORFs of uncertain function. With 0 bases removed from V and 3 bases from J, the gap between germline ends came to 14 bases. This CDR3 spans 16 amino acids. CDR3 loop: CASSQSPRVLYYGYTF. The CDR3 coding sequence is TGCGCCAGCAGTCAATCCCCCAGGGTTCTCTACTATGGCTACACCTTC.

V gene TRBV29-1 combines with J gene TRBJ2-7, with TRBD1 matching 11 bases. Germline CDR1 is SQVTM and CDR2 is ANQGSEA. J gave up 2 bases and V 6 bases, and 6 bases lay outside the gene matches. The CDR3 is 14 amino acids. CDR3 nucleotides: TGCAGCGTGGCCACGGGACAGGGGGCCTACGAGCAGTACTTC. It translates to CSVATGQGAYEQYF.

The genes are TRBV7-8 and TRBJ2-5; weak D call: TRBD2 (6 bases). Trimming removed 5 bases at V and 1 base at J, with 14 bases between. The CDR3 totals 15 residues. The germline CDR1 and CDR2 sequences are SGHVS and FQNEAQ. In nucleotides, the CDR3 is TGTGCCAGCAGCCTTGGGAGGCAGATCCAAGAGACCCAGTACTTC. Its translation is CASSLGRQIQETQYF.

With respect to this clone: The sample has other DNA sequences that encode this CDR3 too. The chain recombines TRBV9 with TRBJ2-1; D may be TRBD2 (6 bases). CDR1 and CDR2 (germline): SGDLS, YYNGEE. V shed 2 bases and J shed 1 base, with 13 bases lying between them. CDR3 length equals 16 residues. CDR3 nucleotides: TGTGCCAGCAGCGTCCGCGGGGACCGGTCCTACAATGAGCAGTTCTTC. This gives the protein CASSVRGDRSYNEQFF.

The chain joins TRBV27 to TRBJ2-7, with 8 positions matching TRBD1. Germline V gene sequence: CDR1 MNHEY, CDR2 SMNVEV (reference sequence). The CDR3 length is 17 residues. Trimming took 4 bases from V and 1 from J; bases not matched to a gene: 12. This chain's CDR3 is CASSSKPNRDRSYEQYF. CDR3 sequence (DNA): TGTGCCAGCAGTTCCAAACCAAACCGGGACAGGTCCTACGAGCAGTACTTC.

The gene calls are TRBV12-3 or TRBV12-4 and TRBJ1-5; no clear D gene. This CDR3 is built from 13 residues. Trimming took 4 bases from V and 3 from J, leaving 7 bases between them. The CDR3, as DNA: TGTGCCAGCAGTTGGGGTCCCAATCAGCCCCAGCATTTT. Amino acid sequence: CASSWGPNQPQHF.

The V and J genes are TRBV5-1 and TRBJ2-1, with unresolved D. Germline CDR1 reads SGHRS; CDR2 reads YFSETQ. The CDR3 is made up of 16 amino acids. The germline V and J ends were trimmed by 1 base and 0 bases, with 11 bases remaining between them. CDR3 nucleotide sequence: TGCGCCAGCAGCTTGATGGGAAAGATCTCCTACAATGAGCAGTTCTTC. Residues: CASSLMGKISYNEQFF.

The CDR3 coding sequence is TGTGCCAGCAGTGATGGCAGGGGTGGAAACACCATATATTTT. Its translation is CASSDGRGGNTIYF. The V call is TRBV2, the J call TRBJ1-3; tentative D call: TRBD1 (6 bases). Trimming removed 3 bases at V and 3 bases at J, with 9 bases between. CDR1 is SNHLY, CDR2 FYNNEI, per germline. CDR3 length: 14 residues. The full variable domain, completed using reference TRBV2 and TRBJ1-3, is EPEVTQTPSHQVTQMGQEVILRCVPISNHLYFYWYRQILGQKVEFLVSFYNNEISEKSEIFDDQFSVERPDGSNFTLKIRSTKLEDSAMYFCASSDGRGGNTIYFGEGSWLTVV.

The rearrangement joins TRBV19 to TRBJ1-2; no clear D gene. Germline V lookup: CDR1 LNHDA, CDR2 SQIVND (reference sequence). Trimming cost V 2 bases and J 4 bases, with 11 bases left between them. The CDR3 spans 14 residues. For the CDR3, the DNA is TGTGCCAGTAGTATAAACCTCCCTTCCTATGGCTACACCTTC. The encoded protein is CASSINLPSYGYTF.

The V and J genes are TRBV6-5 and TRBJ2-3; TRBD1 aligns across 8 bases. The CDR3 is 14 residues long. CDR1 is MNHEY, CDR2 SVGAGI, per germline. With 6 bases clipped from V and 1 base from J, the junction kept 3 bases outside the gene matches. In DNA, the CDR3 is TGTGCCAGCAGGGAGGACAGGGGCACAGATACGCAGTATTTT. Its protein product is CASREDRGTDTQYF.